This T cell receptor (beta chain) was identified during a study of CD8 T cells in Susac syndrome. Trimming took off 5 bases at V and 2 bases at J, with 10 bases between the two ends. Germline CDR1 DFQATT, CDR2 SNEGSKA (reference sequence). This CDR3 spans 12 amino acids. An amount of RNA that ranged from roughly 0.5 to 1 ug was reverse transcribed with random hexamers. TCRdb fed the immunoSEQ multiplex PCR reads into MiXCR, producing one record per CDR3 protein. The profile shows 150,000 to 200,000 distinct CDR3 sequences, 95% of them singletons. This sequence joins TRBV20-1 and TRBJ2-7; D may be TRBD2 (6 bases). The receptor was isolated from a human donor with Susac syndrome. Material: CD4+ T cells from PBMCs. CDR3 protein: CSARGYPYEQYF. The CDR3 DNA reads TGCAGTGCTCGGGGGTACCCCTACGAGCAGTACTTC.